This is a list of T cell receptor beta chains from one sample in a study of shared clonotypes between healthy human individuals. Data came from immunoSEQ multiplex PCR; TCRdb stores just in-frame clones and leaves some out. The sample consists of some 380,000 clones, about 97% of them appearing once. The source material was memory CD8+ T cells sorted from blood. The receptor set was obtained from a man aged 30 to 45 in good health. Each CDR3 is given with its conserved first and last residue.

TRBV2 | CASSAAAYEQYF
TRBV10-3 | CAISTGGTGELFF
TRBV6-6 | CASTDRTGSHYGYTF
TRBV15 | CATSERLASEQFF
TRBV28 | CASSFSAFLNQPQHF
TRBV25-1 | CASSTPSGQETQYF
TRBV2 | CASSELDPAYNEQFF
TRBV5-1 | CASSPGQYGYTF
TRBV27 | CASSPLRTGGAYEQYF
TRBV27 | CASSLQDRGPATNEKLFF
TRBV20-1 | CSSRDNYEQYF
TRBV29-1 | CSVSNRANYGYTF
TRBV27 | CASSFLESSYEQYF
TRBV19 | CASSAWTGGDEQFF
TRBV15 | CATSGRPVGDTQYF
TRBV4-1 | CASSQGLEGNEQFF
TRBV6-1 | CASNPRVGTKTYF
TRBV29-1 | CSATTAGGTFNYGYTF
TRBV19 | CASSTGRTIRGYEQYF
TRBV28 | CASSFGAMNTEAFF
TRBV9 | CASSFGLALSSYNEQFF
TRBV5-5 | CASSPLRGAGNSGANVLTF
TRBV28 | CASSLDKYGYTF
TRBV9 | CASSVGGTPIYEQYF
TRBV10-3 | CAIRQGKDTEAFF
TRBV6-1 | CASANPYEQYF
TRBV10-1 | CASSVLAGVSYNEQFF
TRBV5-6 | CASSTTGAEKLFF
TRBV5-1 | CASSPWGGGYNEQFF
TRBV4-2 | CASSHPPSSYEQYF
TRBV7-6 | CASSLEPLNEQFF
TRBV30 | CAWSVGWGLRQETQYF
TRBV10-3 | CAISGQGAHEQYF
TRBV28 | CASGLSAGNTIYF
TRBV5-1 | CASSHHVVSSYNEQFF
TRBV5-1 | CASSYGQGSFETQYF
TRBV28 | CASSLGQGFEKLFF
TRBV5-6 | CASSSRPVGRNSPLHF
TRBV5-4 | CASSTPGQGTDTQYF
TRBV20-1 | CSAGGRETQYF
TRBV16 | CASSQRNLAGVYNEQFF
TRBV28 | CASSLSSRGGKLFF
TRBV27 | CASSPSPRSREPYEQYF
TRBV28 | CASSLSTGDKSGRPTVLGQYF
TRBV5-1 | CASSLEGGNQPQHF
TRBV2 | CASSEALGARYEQYF
TRBV4-1 | CASSQDPSSAKNIQYF
TRBV5-1 | CASSLSTETQYF
TRBV4-1 | CASSQDMSTSYEQYF
TRBV19 | CASRRDRGYGYTF
TRBV28 | CASGFPELAGGPGADTQYF
TRBV9 | CASSVLTSGHDTQYF
TRBV29-1 | CSVDRHSNQPQHF
TRBV6-5 | CASSQYNYGYTF
TRBV7-9 | CASSRGSSYEQYF